This T cell receptor beta chain stems from a study of T cells after yellow fever vaccination. Across the whole study: SMART-Seq v4 Ultra Low Input prepared the low-cell-number fractions.

Study observations and caveats: Among primary-vaccination clones, most reappeared after the booster, at almost 98% for CD4 and approximately 90% for CD8. Highly abundant clonotypes carried over from the bulk population could end up in FACS-sorted repertoires as contaminants.

For TCR, cDNA came from 5'RACE template switching, which added a universal primer site and UMIs. TCRdb analysed the 5' RACE reads with MiXCR anew, one entry per CDR3 protein. This table holds about 220,000 distinct CDR3 sequences, less than 3.5% found once. The V gene's germline CDR1 is MNHEY and CDR2 SVGAGI. This CDR3 spans 16 amino acids. Losses at the gene ends were 6 bases for V and 2 bases for J; bases not matched to a gene: 7. A few counts support this clonotype. Its antigen is unknown. This chain uses TRBV6-5 with TRBJ2-7; the match to TRBD2 covers 13 bases. The TCR originated in a man between 18 and 29 years old who received the YFV17D yellow fever vaccine. Specimen: CD4+ T cells sorted from PBMCs, collected 10 days after the yellow fever booster vaccination. The CDR3: CASRYGGLAGTYEQYF. The DNA for the CDR3 is TGTGCCAGCAGATACGGGGGACTAGCGGGGACCTACGAGCAGTACTTC.